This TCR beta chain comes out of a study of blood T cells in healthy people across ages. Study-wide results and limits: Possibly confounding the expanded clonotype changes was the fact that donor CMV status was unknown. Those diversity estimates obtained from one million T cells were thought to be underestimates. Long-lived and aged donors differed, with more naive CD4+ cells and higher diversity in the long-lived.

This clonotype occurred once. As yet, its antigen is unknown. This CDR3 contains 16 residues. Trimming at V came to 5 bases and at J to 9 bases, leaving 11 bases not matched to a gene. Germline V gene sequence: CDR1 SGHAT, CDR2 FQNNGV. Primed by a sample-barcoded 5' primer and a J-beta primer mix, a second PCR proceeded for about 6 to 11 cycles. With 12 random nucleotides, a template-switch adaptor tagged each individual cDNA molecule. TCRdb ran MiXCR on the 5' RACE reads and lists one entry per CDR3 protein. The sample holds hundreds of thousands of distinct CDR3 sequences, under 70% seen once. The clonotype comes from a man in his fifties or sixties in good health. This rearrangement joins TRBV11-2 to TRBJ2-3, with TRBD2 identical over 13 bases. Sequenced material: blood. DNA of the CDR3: TGTGCCAGCAGCCTAGGGACTAGCGGGGATGTTTTGACGCAGTATTTT. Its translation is CASSLGTSGDVLTQYF. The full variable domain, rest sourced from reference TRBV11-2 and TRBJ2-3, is EAGVAQSPRYKIIEKRQSVAFWCNPISGHATLYWYQQILGQGPKLLIQFQNNGVVDDSQLPKDRFSAERLKGVDSTLKIQPAKLEDSAVYLCASSLGTSGDVLTQYFGPGTRLTVL.